Listed here are 27 T cell receptor beta chains from one sample, sequenced in a study of T cells in Graves' hyperthyroidism and ophthalmopathy. Researchers took RNA transcripts and amplified the TCR beta CDR3 regions from them. Carried out on the TCR CDR3, a first-round RT-PCR used the HTBI primer set. TCRdb reanalysed the multiplex PCR reads using MiXCR and keeps one entry per CDR3 protein. The table has over 250,000 distinct CDR3 sequences, about an eighth seen once. Sequencing used blood. Every receptor here comes from a woman aged 40 to 50 with Graves' ophthalmopathy.

This clonotype was observed a single time. The chain employs TRBV2 and TRBJ2-7; TRBD1 or TRBD2 may be the D gene (5 bases each). Trimming removed 7 bases from V and 6 bases from J, with 13 bases in between. Germline V gene sequence: CDR1 SNHLY, CDR2 FYNNEI. The CDR3 spans 12 residues. CDR3 bases: TGTGCCAGCATACGAGGGGATCGCGAGCAGTACTTC. Encoded protein: CASIRGDREQYF.

This clonotype was recorded at least ten times. The chain couples TRBV2 to TRBJ2-1; 8 bases align to TRBD2. V was pared by 6 bases and J by 6 bases, with 4 bases of the junction left unmatched. Germline CDR1 is SNHLY and CDR2 is FYNNEI. The CDR3 contains 13 residues. The CDR3 is CASRMTSVNEQFF. CDR3 DNA: TGTGCCAGCAGAATGACTAGCGTCAATGAGCAGTTCTTC.

The table lists this clonotype with many counts. V usage is TRBV5-6 and J usage is TRBJ1-2, with 11 bases aligning to TRBD1. The CDR3 covers 13 residues. Germline trimming cut 6 bases from V and 8 bases from J; bases unmatched to any gene: 6. Germline V gene data show CDR1 as SGHDT and CDR2 as YYEEEE. The CDR3 sequence is CASTGQGARGYTF. The CDR3 DNA sequence: TGTGCCAGCACCGGACAGGGGGCGCGAGGCTACACCTTC.

This clonotype was found many times. The J gene is TRBJ2-1, the V gene TRBV2; 10 bases fit TRBD2. Trimming took 10 bases from V and 1 from J; bases not matched to a gene: 7. This CDR3 contains 15 residues. CDR1 and CDR2 (germline): SNHLY, FYNNEI. In nucleotides, the CDR3 is TGTGCCAACAGAGTGACTAGCGGGTCCTACAATGAGCAGTTCTTC. This encodes CANRVTSGSYNEQFF.

This clonotype was seen a handful of times. This chain links TRBV20-1 with TRBJ1-5; tentatively, D is TRBD1 (5 bases). Germline values: CDR1 DFQATT, CDR2 SNEGSKA (reference sequence). V was clipped by 0 bases and J by 9 bases, with 18 bases between them. This CDR3 has 15 amino acids. The CDR3 sequence: CSARDRDGTLRPQHF. CDR3 nucleotides: TGCAGTGCTAGAGACAGGGACGGAACCTTAAGGCCCCAGCATTTT.

The chain recombines TRBV20-1 with TRBJ1-2; D is uncertain. Germline V gene data show CDR1 as DFQATT and CDR2 as SNEGSKA (reference sequence). The CDR3 length is 13 residues. V was clipped by 3 bases and J by 7 bases, with 15 bases between them. The CDR3 reads CSARSRYDGGYTF. CDR3 nucleotides: TGCAGTGCTAGGAGCCGGTACGACGGTGGCTACACCTTC.

This clonotype has more than one count but fewer than ten. The chain joins TRBV5-1 to TRBJ2-1, with 9 bases lining up with TRBD2. CDR1 and CDR2 from the germline V gene are SGHRS and YFSETQ. Losses at the gene ends were 7 bases for V and 14 bases for J; bases not matched to a gene: 13. The CDR3 has 13 residues. CDR3 residues: CASHREIAGAKFF. Here the CDR3 DNA reads TGCGCCAGCCACCGGGAAATAGCGGGAGCGAAGTTCTTC.

Ten or more counts support this clonotype. V usage is TRBV7-9 and J usage is TRBJ2-1, with D unresolved. The CDR3 contains 12 residues. The germline V and J ends were trimmed by 3 bases and 7 bases, with 7 bases remaining between them. Germline V gives CDR1 SEHNR, CDR2 FQNEAQ (reference sequence). DNA of the CDR3: TGTGCCAGCAGCTTCACTCGGAATGAGCAGTTCTTC. Its protein is CASSFTRNEQFF.

This clonotype was observed at least ten times. V is TRBV24-1 and J is TRBJ2-1, with a tentative D call TRBD2 (6 bases). The V gene lost 3 bases and the J gene lost 1 base, with 12 bases spanning the gap. The CDR3 is 16 amino acids. Germline CDR1 is KGHDR and CDR2 is SFDVKD. CDR3 sequence (DNA): TGTGCCACCAGTGATAGGGTAGCGGATTCCTACAATGAGCAGTTCTTC. This sequence encodes CATSDRVADSYNEQFF.

This clonotype has ten or more counts. This sequence joins TRBV20-1 and TRBJ2-5; D is unclear. Germline V gene lookup returns CDR1 DFQATT and CDR2 SNEGSKA (reference sequence). Trimming stripped 3 bases from V and 3 bases from J, with 14 bases between. This CDR3 has 14 residues. The CDR3 region is CSASLSRIKETQYF. The CDR3 nucleotides are TGCAGTGCTAGTTTGAGTAGGATAAAAGAGACCCAGTACTTC.

The genes are TRBV7-9 and TRBJ2-2, with D perhaps matching TRBD2 (6 bases). Between the trimmed V and J ends, which lost 5 bases and 1 base, there was a span of 14 bases. The CDR3 consists of 16 residues. Germline CDR1 SEHNR, CDR2 FQNEAQ (reference sequence). CDR3 in DNA: TGTGCCAGCAGCCTAAGACTAGGAGGGAACACCGGGGAGCTGTTTTTT. Translated, it gives CASSLRLGGNTGELFF. The whole variable domain, filled in from reference TRBV7-9 and TRBJ2-2, reads DTGVSQNPRHKITKRGQNVTFRCDPISEHNRLYWYRQTLGQGPEFLTYFQNEAQLEKSRLLSDRFSAERPKGSFSTLEIQRTEQGDSAMYLCASSLRLGGNTGELFFGEGSRLTVL.

In this sample, this clonotype turned up many times. The chain links TRBV28 to TRBJ1-5; D is uncertain. The germline CDR1 and CDR2 sequences are MDHEN and SYDVKM. Trimming left V 6 bases short and J 7 bases short, with 10 bases between. The CDR3 contains 12 residues. In DNA, the CDR3 is TGTGCCAGCAGATCACCTGTCCAGCCCCAGCATTTT. It translates to CASRSPVQPQHF.

V and J are TRBV11-3 and TRBJ2-3; TRBD2 aligns across 8 bases. There are 15 residues in the CDR3. The V gene end was trimmed by 3 bases and the J gene end by 8 bases; junction bases not matched to a gene: 10. Germline V gene data show CDR1 as SGHNT and CDR2 as YENEEA. The CDR3 coding sequence is TGTGCCAGCAGCTTTCCGACGGGGGGGCCAGCTACGCAGTATTTT. Translating gives CASSFPTGGPATQYF. Drawing the rest from reference TRBV11-3 and TRBJ2-3, the complete variable domain is EAGVVQSPRYKIIEKKQPVAFWCNPISGHNTLYWYLQNLGQGPELLIRYENEEAVDDSQLPKDRFSAERLKGVDSTLKIQPAELGDSAVYLCASSFPTGGPATQYFGPGTRLTVL.

In its sample, this clonotype was seen many times. V is TRBV10-3 and J is TRBJ2-3; D call uncertain. This CDR3 has 12 residues. Germline-derived CDR1 and CDR2 are ENHRY and SYGVKD. V lost 4 bases and J lost 5, with 7 bases in between. CDR3: CAISGLEDTQYF. DNA for the CDR3: TGTGCCATCAGTGGACTTGAAGATACGCAGTATTTT.

The table lists this clonotype with many counts. The chain links TRBV5-1 to TRBJ2-7, with unresolved D. In germline, CDR1 is SGHRS, CDR2 YFSETQ. V lost 2 bases, J lost 5 bases, and 5 bases lay in between. CDR3 length: 11 residues. CDR3 sequence reads: CASSFNHEQYF. CDR3 DNA: TGCGCCAGCAGCTTCAATCACGAGCAGTACTTC.

On this clonotype itself: A much larger clone differs from this one at a single base, so this may be a read error. The genes are TRBV7-2 and TRBJ1-3, with D possibly being TRBD1 (5 bases). Germline CDR1 and CDR2: SGHTA and FQGNSA. Trimming stripped 8 bases from V and 6 bases from J, with 23 bases between. This CDR3 region has 16 residues. CDR3 sequence reads: CASGARDRRRVNTIYF. The CDR3 coding sequence is TGTGCCAGCGGCGCCCGGGACCGCCGAAGGGTAAACACCATATATTTT.

This clonotype was observed at least ten times. DNA of the CDR3: TGTGCCAGCAGTTTAACCTGGGGAGGTTCGGAGACCCAGTACTTC. The encoded protein is CASSLTWGGSETQYF. The rearrangement uses TRBV12-3 or TRBV12-4 and TRBJ2-5; TRBD2 is a possible D gene (6 bases). The CDR3 has 15 residues. V lost 2 bases and J 5 bases, leaving 15 bases between the germline ends.

This clonotype was seen only once. This may stem from a read error, because a much larger clone lies one nucleotide away. The chain has TRBV28 and TRBJ2-7, with D hard to call. Trimming stripped 3 bases from V and 1 base from J, with 7 bases between. Germline V CDR1 and CDR2: MDHEN, SYDVKM. The CDR3 is 13 amino acids. CDR3 sequence: CASSLGYSYEQYF. The CDR3 nucleotides are TGTGCCAGCAGTTTGGGATATTCCTACGAGCAGTACTTC. The complete variable domain, with remaining parts taken from reference TRBV28 and TRBJ2-7, reads DVKVTQSSRYLVKRTGEKVFLECVQDMDHENMFWYRQDPGLGLRLIYFSYDVKMKEKGDIPEGYSVSREKKERFSLILESASTNQTSMYLCASSLGYSYEQYFGPGTRLTVT.

Remarks on this clonotype: This may come from a read error, since a much larger clone is one base off. J is TRBJ2-7 and V is TRBV2; 8 bases map to TRBD1. CDR1 and CDR2 (germline): SNHLY, FYNNEI. V shed 8 bases and J 2 bases; nucleotides not matched to a gene: 5. The CDR3 runs to 13 residues. As DNA, the CDR3 is TGTGCCAGCCGGGACAGGCTACCCTACGAGCAGTACTTC. Translation: CASRDRLPYEQYF.

This clonotype has a count of ten or more. The chain couples TRBV19 to TRBJ1-2; D is unclear. The ends were cut back, 6 bases at V and 5 bases at J, with 13 bases in the middle. Germline values: CDR1 LNHDA, CDR2 SQIVND (reference sequence). This CDR3 contains 13 residues. The CDR3: CASSPWDVYGYTF. The DNA of the CDR3 is TGTGCCAGTAGCCCATGGGATGTTTATGGCTACACCTTC.

The DNA for the CDR3 is TGTGCCAGCAGCCAAGGGCCCACCTTCTACGAGCAGTACTTC. As protein: CASSQGPTFYEQYF. The chain combines TRBV3-1 with TRBJ2-7; no clear D. V gave up 1 base and J gave up 3 bases, with 10 bases separating them. The germline CDR1 and CDR2 sequences are LGHDT and YNNKEL (reference sequence). The CDR3 has 14 amino acids.

The V gene is TRBV19, the J gene TRBJ1-2; 9 nucleotides line up with TRBD1. Germline V lookup: CDR1 LNHDA, CDR2 SQIVND (reference sequence). V was clipped by 7 bases and J by 4 bases; unmatched bases: 4. The CDR3 is 13 amino acids. The CDR3 loop is CASNRGLGYGYTF. Here the CDR3 DNA reads TGTGCCAGTAACAGGGGGCTTGGCTATGGCTACACCTTC.

This clonotype was seen ten or more times. The V gene is TRBV7-2, the J gene TRBJ1-5, with 7 bases lining up with TRBD1. After removal of 6 bases from V and 7 bases from J, the junction contained 9 bases not matched to a gene. CDR1 and CDR2 (germline): SGHTA, FQGNSA. This CDR3 is built from 14 residues. The CDR3 DNA reads TGTGCCAGCAGTTCCGCAGGGGGTGGCCAGCCCCAGCATTTT. The encoded protein is CASSSAGGGQPQHF. The whole variable domain, remainder taken from reference TRBV7-2 and TRBJ1-5, is GAGVSQSPSNKVTEKGKDVELRCDPISGHTALYWYRQSLGQGLEFLIYFQGNSAPDKSGLPSDRFSAERTGGSVSTLTIQRTQQEDSAVYLCASSSAGGGQPQHFGDGTRLSIL.

This clonotype appeared a few times. The V and J genes are TRBV29-1 and TRBJ2-3, with D maybe TRBD2 (6 bases). Germline CDR1 reads SQVTM; CDR2 reads ANQGSEA. The germline V and J ends were trimmed by 3 bases and 2 bases, with 12 bases remaining between them. The CDR3 extends over 14 amino acids. Here the CDR3 DNA reads TGCAGCGTTGAGGCGGGACTCCTCACAGATACGCAGTATTTT. Its protein product is CSVEAGLLTDTQYF.

In regard to this clonotype: A much larger clone differs by one base, so this may be a read error. The chain is built from TRBV20-1 and TRBJ1-2; 8 bases line up with TRBD1. There are 15 residues in the CDR3. V gave up 3 bases and J gave up 6 bases; unmatched junction bases: 12. Germline V gives CDR1 DFQATT, CDR2 SNEGSKA (reference sequence). The CDR3 sequence: CSAREQGGLRDGYTF. The CDR3 DNA reads TGCAGTGCTAGGGAACAGGGGGGGTTAAGGGATGGCTACACCTTC.

This clonotype was counted at least ten times. The rearrangement links TRBV28 to TRBJ1-2; D is uncertain. The CDR3 is 19 residues long. V lost 3 bases, J lost 5 bases, and 28 bases lay in between. Germline V gives CDR1 MDHEN, CDR2 SYDVKM. For the CDR3, the DNA is TGTGCCAGCAGTTTGTTCCTCCCGCGGATCCGGGCCAAGGAGTATGGCTACACCTTC. This sequence encodes CASSLFLPRIRAKEYGYTF.

The chain couples TRBV18 to TRBJ2-2; no definite D call. CDR3 length: 12 amino acids. Germline CDR1 KGHSH, CDR2 LQKENI. Trimming removed 1 base at V and 5 bases at J, with 2 bases between. CDR3 in amino acids: CASSPQTGELFF. CDR3 sequence (DNA): TGTGCCAGCTCACCACAGACCGGGGAGCTGTTTTTT.